This T cell receptor (beta chain) was retrieved from a study of CD8 T cells in ankylosing spondylitis (dated by TCRdb to 2016 to 2017). Context from the whole study: T cell receptor beta repertoires were profiled in healthy donors and ankylosing spondylitis patients so that disease-linked TCR variants could be found. The whole study cohort included 108 healthy donors and 25 ankylosing spondylitis patients. Peripheral blood was sampled, and synovial fluid was additionally collected from ankylosing spondylitis patients. The investigation overall reported the following: Some motif variants were previously reported in synovial fluid and blood of reactive arthritis patients, suggesting common disease-initiation mechanisms. A TCR beta motif made up of roughly eight highly homologous amino acid variants appeared to be characteristic of blood from ankylosing spondylitis patients. The disease-linked clones showed a CD8+ phenotype and occurred at relatively low frequencies in peripheral blood. Significant enrichment of the disease-linked clones was reported in matched synovial fluid samples from ankylosing spondylitis patients.

V loses 0 bases, J loses 0 bases, and the germline ends lie 10 bases apart. Inclusive of the bounding cysteine and phenylalanine, the CDR3 is 15 residues long. CDR3 DNA is the only sequence kept; it has 45 bases, read in frame from the first base. Reading the germline V gene (reference sequence) gives CDR1 DFQATT and CDR2 SNEGSKA. As to this clonotype: Its antigen is still unknown. No base quality information exists; no much larger clone differs at one position.

The run used an Illumina HiSeq 2500. Quantitative 5'-RACE with molecular barcodes was used to prepare TCR beta libraries. Per the authors' processing: A new computational method based on a probabilistic model of VDJ rearrangement was used to identify disease-linked TCR variants. TCRdb handled the public reads itself, with Q25 trimming in fastp and clone calling in MiXCR, and kept productive beta chains. Rows with a matching CDR3 protein are joined into one entry that keeps the most common DNA and genes. The V and J calls reflect TCRdb's pipeline rather than the authors' work. The table for this sample lists about 200,000 distinct CDR3 sequences; roughly 26% of them were counted only once. Of the sample, less than 8.5% falls within the top ten clones.

This receptor was obtained from a male donor with ankylosing spondylitis or in good health (not recorded which). The sequencing input was blood, either unsorted or a sorted T cell fraction (not recorded which). This sequence uses TRBV20-1 and TRBJ2-3; no D segment can be confidently identified. The nucleotide sequence reads as follows: TGCAGTGCTAGAGAGACGTTTCGGAGCACAGATACGCAGTATTTT. It encodes CSARETFRSTDTQYF.